Each of the 29 T cell receptor beta chains below was sequenced from the same sample in a study of radiotherapy plus CTLA-4 blockade in lung cancer. Using immunoSEQ multiplex PCR, the repertoire was profiled, and TCRdb retains in-frame clones only, with some absent. In the table there are around 80,000 clones, around 74% of which are singletons. The sequences come from peripheral blood, collected from a patient treated with radiotherapy plus ipilimumab. All receptors derive from a human donor with non-small cell lung cancer whose response to radiotherapy plus ipilimumab could not be evaluated.

The rearrangement joins TRBV10-3 to TRBJ2-7, with a tentative D call TRBD2 (5 bases). V lost 4 bases to trimming and J lost 3 bases, with 10 bases between them. The CDR3 consists of 13 residues. Germline values: CDR1 ENHRY, CDR2 SYGVKD. CDR3 nucleotides: TGTGCCATCAGTGGTTCCGGGGTCTACGAGCAGTACTTC. This codes for CAISGSGVYEQYF.

This clone was seen a handful of times. The chain carries TRBV7-2 and TRBJ2-1; D unresolved. The V gene's germline CDR1 is SGHTA and CDR2 FQGNSA. V was cut by 3 bases and J by 2 bases, with 8 bases left in between. The CDR3 sequence is 14 residues long. The CDR3 sequence: CASSFEVAYNEQFF. CDR3 nucleotide sequence: TGTGCCAGCAGCTTCGAGGTCGCCTACAATGAGCAGTTCTTC.

The chain uses TRBV4-1 and TRBJ1-1; 7 nucleotides agree with TRBD1. The CDR3 contains 14 residues. Germline V gene lookup returns CDR1 MGHRA and CDR2 YSYEKL. Losses at the gene ends were 4 bases for V and 7 bases for J; bases not matched to a gene: 9. In DNA form, the CDR3 reads TGCGCCAGCAGCCTCAACTACGGGGACAGTGAAGCTTTCTTT. This sequence encodes CASSLNYGDSEAFF.

This chain connects TRBV6-6 to TRBJ2-2; 8 bases match TRBD1. With 3 bases clipped from V and 6 bases from J, the junction kept 9 bases outside the gene matches. Germline CDR1 MNHNY, CDR2 SVGAGI (reference sequence). The CDR3 is 16 residues long. In nucleotides, the CDR3 is TGTGCCAGCAGTTATACACAGGGGGGTAGGTCCGGGGAGCTGTTTTTT. Translating gives CASSYTQGGRSGELFF.

This clone was detected only a few times. CDR3 residues: CASSPHGLNTGELFF. Here the CDR3 DNA reads TGCGCCAGCAGCCCCCATGGACTAAACACCGGGGAGCTGTTTTTT. The J gene is TRBJ2-2, the V gene TRBV5-1; D is perhaps TRBD2 (6 bases). Germline V gene lookup returns CDR1 SGHRS and CDR2 YFSETQ. The V end was cut by 4 bases, the J end by 2 bases, with 12 bases between. This CDR3 comprises 15 residues.

This rearrangement joins TRBV9 to TRBJ1-1; 7 bases agree with TRBD1. There are 15 residues in the CDR3. Germline V gene lookup returns CDR1 SGDLS and CDR2 YYNGEE. The trim removed 0 bases at V and 5 bases at J, leaving 7 bases unmatched. CDR3 sequence reads: CASSVDRGGWTEAFF. The CDR3 coding sequence is TGTGCCAGCAGCGTAGACAGGGGAGGTTGGACTGAAGCTTTCTTT. Combining the CDR3 with reference TRBV9 and TRBJ1-1 gives the whole variable domain DSGVTQTPKHLITATGQRVTLRCSPRSGDLSVYWYQQSLDQGLQFLIQYYNGEERAKGNILERFSAQQFPDLHSELNLSSLELGDSALYFCASSVDRGGWTEAFFGQGTRLTVV.

The gene calls are TRBV6-6 and TRBJ1-1; weak D call: TRBD1 (5 bases). V lost 7 bases to trimming and J lost 1 base, with 16 bases between them. The CDR3 length is 15 residues. The germline V gene encodes CDR1 MNHNY and CDR2 SVGAGI (reference sequence). CDR3 residues: CASNPGWGPNTEAFF. The CDR3 DNA is TGTGCCAGCAACCCCGGTTGGGGCCCGAACACTGAAGCTTTCTTT.

The chain joins TRBV7-6 to TRBJ1-2; D remains ambiguous. This CDR3 region has 15 residues. Germline CDR1 reads SGHVS; CDR2 reads FNYEAQ. V was cut by 5 bases and J by 4 bases, with 17 bases left in between. The CDR3 sequence is CASSPEQSGIYGYTF. The DNA for the CDR3 is TGTGCCAGCAGCCCTGAACAGTCGGGGATCTATGGCTACACCTTC.

V usage is TRBV7-2 and J usage is TRBJ2-1, with 8 positions matching TRBD2. The CDR3 runs 18 residues. The V gene end was trimmed by 4 bases and the J gene end by 5 bases; junction bases not matched to a gene: 16. CDR1 and CDR2 from the germline V gene are SGHTA and FQGNSA. This chain's CDR3 is CASSSGTFRGGLNNEQFF. The CDR3 DNA sequence: TGTGCCAGCAGCTCAGGAACTTTTCGCGGGGGGTTGAACAATGAGCAGTTCTTC.

The gene calls are TRBV9 and TRBJ1-2; D is perhaps TRBD1 (6 bases). The germline CDR1 and CDR2 sequences are SGDLS and YYNGEE. This CDR3 has 14 amino acids. The V end lost 0 bases, the J end lost 4 bases, and 10 bases lay between the germline ends. As DNA, the CDR3 is TGTGCCAGCAGCGTAGACAGGGACGGCTATGGCTACACCTTC. Amino acids: CASSVDRDGYGYTF.

This sequence joins TRBV19 and TRBJ2-7; TRBD1 might be the D (6 bases). The germline V gene encodes CDR1 LNHDA and CDR2 SQIVND (reference sequence). The CDR3 is 17 residues long. V lost 5 bases and J lost 2, with 22 bases in between. CDR3 loop: CASSLRPGQKTTYEQYF. CDR3 nucleotide sequence: TGTGCCAGTAGTCTGCGTCCGGGACAAAAGACTACCTACGAGCAGTACTTC.

The chain joins TRBV11-3 to TRBJ2-7, with 7 nucleotides matching TRBD2. Germline V CDR1 and CDR2: SGHNT, YENEEA. Trimming cost V 5 bases and J 0 bases; bases outside gene matches: 7. CDR3 length equals 15 residues. The CDR3 coding sequence is TGTGCCAGCAGCCCGGTAGCGGGCTTCTCCTACGAGCAGTACTTC. Amino acids: CASSPVAGFSYEQYF. Full variable domain (rest looked up from reference TRBV11-3 and TRBJ2-7): EAGVVQSPRYKIIEKKQPVAFWCNPISGHNTLYWYLQNLGQGPELLIRYENEEAVDDSQLPKDRFSAERLKGVDSTLKIQPAELGDSAVYLCASSPVAGFSYEQYFGPGTRLTVT.

The chain employs TRBV28 and TRBJ2-7, with D unresolved. Per the germline V gene, CDR1 is MDHEN and CDR2 is SYDVKM. This CDR3 comprises 14 residues. Trimming cost V 2 bases and J 2 bases, with 10 bases left between them. Here the CDR3 reads CASSLPADTYEQYF. The CDR3 DNA sequence: TGTGCCAGCAGTTTACCAGCAGACACCTACGAGCAGTACTTC.

This clone was seen a handful of times. The rearrangement links TRBV4-3 to TRBJ1-1; 7 bases line up with TRBD1. The V gene's germline CDR1 is LGHNA and CDR2 YSLEER. The CDR3 extends over 15 amino acids. Trimming removed 4 bases from V and 1 base from J; junction bases left unmatched: 6. CDR3 amino acids: CASSPLQGPNTEAFF. CDR3 DNA sequence: TGCGCCAGCAGCCCCCTACAGGGGCCGAACACTGAAGCTTTCTTT.

The rearrangement joins TRBV11-3 to TRBJ1-2, with a tentative D call TRBD1 (5 bases). This CDR3 has 14 residues. CDR1 SGHNT and CDR2 YENEEA come from the germline V gene. V was trimmed by 3 bases and J by 1 base, leaving 9 bases between them. The CDR3 loop reads CASSFDSFNYGYTF. The DNA of the CDR3 is TGTGCCAGCAGCTTCGACAGCTTTAACTATGGCTACACCTTC.

V and J are TRBV11-3 and TRBJ2-7, with a weak D call TRBD1 (6 bases). The CDR3 runs to 15 residues. The V gene lost 1 base and the J gene lost 0 bases, with 10 bases spanning the gap. Germline assignment: CDR1 SGHNT and CDR2 YENEEA. The DNA of the CDR3 is TGTGCCAGCAGCTTAGGGGACATCGGCTCCTACGAGCAGTACTTC. It yields the protein CASSLGDIGSYEQYF.

The chain couples TRBV4-1 to TRBJ2-7, with 9 bases lining up with TRBD1. The CDR3 length is 14 residues. After removal of 4 bases from V and 3 bases from J, the junction contained 4 bases not matched to a gene. The germline CDR1 and CDR2 sequences are MGHRA and YSYEKL. Written as DNA, the CDR3 is TGCGCCAGCAGCCGACCGGGACAGGGCTACGAGCAGTACTTC. Translated: CASSRPGQGYEQYF.

V is TRBV9 and J is TRBJ1-5; D gene ambiguous. The CDR3 length is 15 residues. Trimming took 0 bases from V and 8 from J, leaving 15 bases between them. The germline V gene encodes CDR1 SGDLS and CDR2 YYNGEE. The CDR3 coding sequence is TGTGCCAGCAGCGTAGGGTTGGAGACCCGGGAGCCCCAGCATTTT. This encodes CASSVGLETREPQHF.

A few counts support this clone. V is TRBV5-6 and J is TRBJ2-7; tentatively, D is TRBD2 (6 bases). Trimming shortened V by 3 bases and J by 4 bases, and 17 bases separated the two germline ends. The length of the CDR3 is 15 residues. Looked up from germline, CDR1 is SGHDT and CDR2 is YYEEEE. The CDR3 nucleotides read TGTGCCAGCAGCTGGGACTGGACACCAAGATACGAGCAGTACTTC. It is translated as CASSWDWTPRYEQYF.

This clone was observed a few times. The chain employs TRBV15 and TRBJ2-7; tentative D call: TRBD2 (7 bases). CDR1 LNHNV and CDR2 YYDKDF come from the germline V gene (reference sequence). The CDR3 has 14 amino acids. V lost 0 bases and J 6 bases, leaving 12 bases between the germline ends. The CDR3 protein is CATSRDGRGGEQYF. CDR3 coding DNA: TGTGCCACCAGCAGAGATGGGAGGGGGGGCGAGCAGTACTTC. The variable domain in full, completed from reference TRBV15 and TRBJ2-7, reads DAMVIQNPRYQVTQFGKPVTLSCSQTLNHNVMYWYQQKSSQAPKLLFHYYDKDFNNEADTPDNFQSRRPNTSFCFLDIRSPGLGDTAMYLCATSRDGRGGEQYFGPGTRLTVT.

V and J are TRBV29-1 and TRBJ2-3; weak D call: TRBD2 (5 bases). Germline lookup yields CDR1 SQVTM and CDR2 ANQGSEA. The CDR3 has 16 amino acids. V lost 0 bases to trimming and J lost 0 bases, with 13 bases between them. The CDR3 reads CSVEDNRGYSTDTQYF. In DNA form, the CDR3 reads TGCAGCGTTGAAGATAACCGGGGTTATAGCACAGATACGCAGTATTTT.

The chain links TRBV7-2 to TRBJ1-1; D unclear. The CDR3 totals 13 residues. Germline values: CDR1 SGHTA, CDR2 FQGNSA. The V end lost 3 bases, the J end lost 6 bases, and 11 bases lay between the germline ends. The CDR3 reads CASSFLGGPEAFF. The DNA for the CDR3 is TGTGCCAGCAGCTTTTTGGGAGGCCCTGAAGCTTTCTTT. The full variable domain, with the rest looked up from reference TRBV7-2 and TRBJ1-1, is GAGVSQSPSNKVTEKGKDVELRCDPISGHTALYWYRQSLGQGLEFLIYFQGNSAPDKSGLPSDRFSAERTGGSVSTLTIQRTQQEDSAVYLCASSFLGGPEAFFGQGTRLTVV.

This clone has just a few counts. This chain joins TRBV5-1 and TRBJ2-7; 15 bases are a match to TRBD2. The CDR3 covers 16 residues. Germline CDR1 SGHRS, CDR2 YFSETQ. V was clipped by 3 bases and J by 2 bases; unmatched bases: 3. This CDR3 reads CASSSGTSGGTYEQYF. In DNA form, the CDR3 reads TGCGCCAGCAGCTCCGGGACTAGCGGGGGGACCTACGAGCAGTACTTC.

For this clone: Sequence at one end of the junction differs from germline and may be a read error. This specimen includes other DNA sequences encoding the same CDR3. The chain recombines TRBV28 with TRBJ2-3, with TRBD1 matching 7 bases. CDR1 and CDR2 (germline): MDHEN, SYDVKM. The CDR3 sequence is 15 residues long. DNA for the CDR3: TGTGCCAGCAGTTCCCGGAGACAGGGAGTAGATACGCAATATTTT. Translating gives CASSSRRQGVDTQYF.

The chain is built from TRBV30 and TRBJ2-7; tentatively, D is TRBD1 (5 bases). The CDR3 is made up of 14 amino acids. Germline V gives CDR1 GTSNPN, CDR2 SVGIG (reference sequence). V lost 0 bases and J lost 2, with 11 bases in between. The CDR3 here is CAWSVGVSAYEQYF. In DNA, the CDR3 is TGTGCCTGGAGTGTAGGGGTTTCCGCCTACGAGCAGTACTTC.

This clone appeared a single time. The rearrangement uses TRBV5-1 and TRBJ1-1, with 7 nucleotides matching TRBD1. Germline CDR1 reads SGHRS; CDR2 reads YFSETQ. The ends lost 0 bases at V and 8 bases at J; junction bases unmatched: 4. This CDR3 is 13 amino acids long. As DNA, the CDR3 is TGCGCCAGCAGCTTGGACAAGGGGGCAGAAGCTTTCTTT. It yields the protein CASSLDKGAEAFF.

V usage is TRBV7-2 and J usage is TRBJ1-2; possibly TRBD1 for D (6 bases). The germline V and J ends were trimmed by 6 bases and 1 base, with 18 bases remaining between them. Germline V lookup: CDR1 SGHTA, CDR2 FQGNSA. The CDR3 has 16 amino acids. In nucleotides, the CDR3 is TGTGCCAGCAGTCCACGGTCGGCAGGGGTTAACTATGGCTACACCTTC. This sequence encodes CASSPRSAGVNYGYTF.

The chain uses TRBV2 and TRBJ2-2; 7 nucleotides agree with TRBD2. Germline V gene data show CDR1 as SNHLY and CDR2 as FYNNEI. The CDR3 consists of 15 residues. J gave up 5 bases and V 3 bases, and 6 bases lay outside the gene matches. CDR3 loop: CASSDWGGLTGELFF. In nucleotides, the CDR3 is TGTGCCAGCAGTGATTGGGGGGGTTTAACCGGGGAGCTGTTTTTT.

The chain recombines TRBV19 with TRBJ1-5; 7 bases map to TRBD1. The V gene's germline CDR1 is LNHDA and CDR2 SQIVND (reference sequence). The junction had 4 bases not matched to a gene; V was cut back by 11 bases and J by 0 bases. The CDR3 is made up of 13 amino acids. For the CDR3, the DNA is TGTGCCGGGGGGACAGCTAGCAATCAGCCCCAGCATTTT. Its translation: CAGGTASNQPQHF.